Listed below are T cell receptor beta chains from one sample, sequenced in a study of response to subunit inactivated influenza vaccine. One entry per CDR3 protein, called by TCRdb with MiXCR from the RT-PCR reads. The sample has about 700,000 distinct CDR3 sequences; approximately 14% are singletons. The specimen comprised PBMCs from blood, sampled 14 days before vaccination. The receptors were sampled from a man aged 45-65 years who received an inactivated influenza vaccine. Both conserved end residues are part of each CDR3. The D gene is left open where the match is weak. A clone size is listed for some rows: how often the clone was seen (once, few, many), or a class if it is expanded.

CDR3 DNA: TGTGCCAGCCACAATAGCGGGAATGAGCAGTTCTTC
CDR3 protein: CASHNSGNEQFF
V gene: TRBV18
J gene: TRBJ2-1
clone size: .
D gene: TRBD2

CDR3 DNA: TGTGCCAGCAGCTCCCCCCCCGGTCAAAACACCGGGGAGCTGTTTTTT
CDR3 protein: CASSSPPGQNTGELFF
V gene: TRBV7-3
J gene: TRBJ2-2
clone size: many
D gene: .

CDR3 DNA: TGCGCCAGGGAGACTAACCCCCTTTTCGGCTACGAGCAGTACTTC
CDR3 protein: CARETNPLFGYEQYF
V gene: TRBV5-1
J gene: TRBJ2-7
clone size: .
D gene: .

CDR3 DNA: TGTGCCAGCAGTTTCGGGACTAGCGTGGAAGGTACGCAGTATTTT
CDR3 protein: CASSFGTSVEGTQYF
V gene: TRBV12-3/TRBV12-4
J gene: TRBJ2-3
clone size: few
D gene: TRBD2

CDR3 DNA: TGTGCCAGCAGCCAAGAGACAGGGTATGGCTACACCTTC
CDR3 protein: CASSQETGYGYTF
V gene: TRBV4-2
J gene: TRBJ1-2
clone size: many
D gene: TRBD1

CDR3 DNA: TGCGCCAGCAGCCCGGAACCGGGGGCGACTACCTATGGCTACACCTTC
CDR3 protein: CASSPEPGATTYGYTF
V gene: TRBV5-1
J gene: TRBJ1-2
clone size: few
D gene: .

CDR3 DNA: TGTGCCAGTAGTATAGCGTGGGCCAGGCGGGTCGAGCAGTACTTC
CDR3 protein: CASSIAWARRVEQYF
V gene: TRBV19
J gene: TRBJ2-7
clone size: .
D gene: .

CDR3 DNA: TGTGCCAGCAGTGATTGGGGGAAACGGTCCGGGGAGACCCAGTACTTC
CDR3 protein: CASSDWGKRSGETQYF
V gene: TRBV2
J gene: TRBJ2-5
clone size: .
D gene: .

CDR3 DNA: TGTGCCAGCAGCGGGGAGGGGGTAAGCAATCAGCCCCAGCATTTT
CDR3 protein: CASSGEGVSNQPQHF
V gene: TRBV7-2
J gene: TRBJ1-5
clone size: .
D gene: .

CDR3 DNA: TGTGCCAGCAGCATTTTTGGGACAGGGGGCGCGGAGACCCAGTACTTC
CDR3 protein: CASSIFGTGGAETQYF
V gene: TRBV3-1
J gene: TRBJ2-5
clone size: .
D gene: TRBD1

CDR3 DNA: TGCAGTGCTAGAGATTGGGGGGGAAATGAGCAGTTCTTC
CDR3 protein: CSARDWGGNEQFF
V gene: TRBV20-1
J gene: TRBJ2-1
clone size: .
D gene: TRBD2

CDR3 DNA: TGTGCCAGCAGTGTAGGGACAACCTACGAGCAGTACTTC
CDR3 protein: CASSVGTTYEQYF
V gene: TRBV2
J gene: TRBJ2-7
clone size: many
D gene: .

CDR3 DNA: TGTGCCAGCAGCCTACGGGGCAGCACCGGCGGGGAGCTGTTTTTT
CDR3 protein: CASSLRGSTGGELFF
V gene: TRBV7-2
J gene: TRBJ2-2
clone size: few
D gene: .

CDR3 DNA: TGCAGTGCTAGAGAACCGGGGGATAGCGGGCCAACCTACAATGAGCAGTTCTTC
CDR3 protein: CSAREPGDSGPTYNEQFF
V gene: TRBV20-1
J gene: TRBJ2-1
clone size: .
D gene: TRBD2

CDR3 DNA: TGCAGTGCTAGGACAGCCTCTAAGAGCACAGATACGCAGTATTTT
CDR3 protein: CSARTASKSTDTQYF
V gene: TRBV20-1
J gene: TRBJ2-3
clone size: .
D gene: .

CDR3 DNA: TGCAGCGTTAAGAGAGGACAGGTCAGCTCCTACGAGCAGTACTTC
CDR3 protein: CSVKRGQVSSYEQYF
V gene: TRBV29-1
J gene: TRBJ2-7
clone size: .
D gene: TRBD1

CDR3 DNA: TGCAGCACATGGGACAGGGGGACAGATACGCAGTATTTT
CDR3 protein: CSTWDRGTDTQYF
V gene: TRBV29-1
J gene: TRBJ2-3
clone size: many
D gene: TRBD1

CDR3 DNA: TGTGCCAGCAGCTACACGACAGGCTCCTTCTCCTACGAGCAGTACTTC
CDR3 protein: CASSYTTGSFSYEQYF
V gene: TRBV7-2
J gene: TRBJ2-7
clone size: .
D gene: .